This TCR beta chain is from a study of T cell responses to AZD1222 COVID-19 vaccine. Overall study context: Analysis merged second doses at about 4 or about 12 weeks.

Findings of the study overall: Two AZD1222 doses significantly raised spike-specific TCR breadth and depth over controls. White British ancestry dominated among donors, who included more females, and clonal diversity was possibly underestimated.

On this clone: The target antigen is unknown.

Germline loops: CDR1 SQVTM, CDR2 ANQGSEA. The CDR3 length is 13 residues. Between the trimmed V and J ends, which lost 4 bases and 4 bases, there was a span of 8 bases. Measured with immunoSEQ multiplex PCR; TCRdb has only the in-frame clones, and not every one. The sample includes some 130,000 clones, roughly 90% of them seen just once. This chain uses TRBV29-1 with TRBJ1-6; possible D gene TRBD1, 5 bases. The sequenced sample was peripheral blood, obtained on day 0 of AZD1222 vaccination. The TCR sequence derives from an adult in good health. In DNA form, the CDR3 reads TGCAGCGTTGGTACAGGATATAATTCACCCCTCCACTTT. Translating it yields CSVGTGYNSPLHF.